Listed below are T cell receptor beta chains from one sample, sequenced in a study of technical replicates of blood from several donors. Clones were sequenced by immunoSEQ multiplex PCR, and TCRdb holds only the in-frame ones, with some missing. Of around 76,000 clones listed, about 91% are singletons. Specimen: T cells isolated from PBMCs. The receptor set was obtained from a human donor in good health. CDR3s include the opening cysteine and the closing phenylalanine or tryptophan. The D gene is left open where the match is weak. Clone size is stated in some rows and not others, as once, few, many or a class when expanded.

clone size	J gene	D gene	V gene	CDR3 DNA	CDR3 protein
few	TRBJ2-6	-	TRBV5-1	TGCGCCAGCAGCTTGCTGGGGGGTCCGGCCAACGTCCTGACTTTC	CASSLLGGPANVLTF
few	TRBJ1-2	-	TRBV2	TGTGCCAGCAGTTCATTGTATGGCTACACCTTC	CASSSLYGYTF
-	TRBJ2-7	TRBD1	TRBV4-1	TGCGCCAGCAGCCAATTGAGTACGGGACAGGGGATGAACGAGCAGTACTTC	CASSQLSTGQGMNEQYF
-	TRBJ2-2	-	TRBV18	TGTGCCAGCTCACCACCGAGCCGCTACACCGGGGAGCTGTTTTTT	CASSPPSRYTGELFF
-	TRBJ2-2	-	TRBV7-8	TGTGCCAGCAGTTTTTTTGCGGGGATGAACACCGGGGAGCTGTTTTTT	CASSFFAGMNTGELFF
-	TRBJ1-4	-	TRBV6-5	TGTGCCAGCAGTTACCGTACTGGGAGAGGAGGAAAACTGTTTTTT	CASSYRTGRGGKLFF
-	TRBJ2-7	TRBD1	TRBV7-3	TGTGCCAGCAGCCAGGGGGCTTCCTACGAGCAGTACTTC	CASSQGASYEQYF
-	TRBJ2-2	TRBD2	TRBV5-1	TGCGCCAGCAGCAGGGACTACCAGAACACCGGGGAGCTGTTTTTT	CASSRDYQNTGELFF
-	TRBJ1-5	-	TRBV12-5	TGTGCTAGTGGTTTGGTCGGGGTGGAGGGGGGGAGGCCCCAGCATTTT	CASGLVGVEGGRPQHF
-	TRBJ2-4	-	TRBV6-5	TGTGCCAGTGGATCGGGAAACATTCAGTACTTC	CASGSGNIQYF
-	TRBJ2-7	TRBD1	TRBV14	TGTGCCAGCAGCCAAGGACAGGGCGGCGAGCAGTACTTC	CASSQGQGGEQYF
-	TRBJ1-5	TRBD1	TRBV30	TGTGCCTGGAGTGTAAGGGGGCCCAATCAGCCCCAGCATTTT	CAWSVRGPNQPQHF
-	TRBJ2-7	TRBD1	TRBV6-1	TGTGCCAACGGACAGGGCTCCTACGAGCAGTACTTC	CANGQGSYEQYF
-	TRBJ2-7	TRBD2	TRBV10-3	TGTGCCATCAGTGATACTAGCGGCTCCTACGAGCAGTACTTC	CAISDTSGSYEQYF
-	TRBJ1-2	TRBD1	TRBV5-1	TGCGCCAGCAGCCCGAGGACAGGGAATTACGAGTACACCTTC	CASSPRTGNYEYTF
-	TRBJ1-1	-	TRBV5-4	TGTGCCAGCAGCCAAGGGGACATCTCGGGCACTGAAGCTTTCTTT	CASSQGDISGTEAFF
-	TRBJ2-3	-	TRBV5-1	TGCGCCAGCAGCTTGACAGGGCTCGCAGATACGCAGTATTTT	CASSLTGLADTQYF
-	TRBJ1-2	-	TRBV2	TGTGCCAGCACCAGAGACACTAACTATGGCTACACCTTC	CASTRDTNYGYTF
once	TRBJ2-5	TRBD1	TRBV19	TGTGCCAGTAGGTCCGGGACAGCGCAAGAGACCCAGTACTTC	CASRSGTAQETQYF
-	TRBJ1-2	TRBD1	TRBV6-6	TGTGCCACCACGACAGGGGTCTATGGCTACACCTTC	CATTTGVYGYTF
once	TRBJ1-1	TRBD1	TRBV7-9	TGTGCCAGCAGGGGACAGGGGCTGGAGAACACTGAAGCTTTCTTT	CASRGQGLENTEAFF
-	TRBJ2-3	TRBD1	TRBV6-6	TGTGCCAGCAGTTACCCGCAGGGGGGCACAGATACGCAGTATTTT	CASSYPQGGTDTQYF
-	TRBJ2-7	TRBD1	TRBV7-9	TGTGCTATCGAGCCTGGGACAGGGAAGAGTGAGCAGTACTTC	CAIEPGTGKSEQYF
-	TRBJ2-2	-	TRBV11-2	TGTGCCAGCAGCCCAACAACGGGTAGGGGCACCGGGGAGCTGTTTTTT	CASSPTTGRGTGELFF
-	TRBJ2-3	TRBD1	TRBV5-1	TGCGCCAGCAGCCCGGCGACAGGGGAGATCCAAGATACGCAGTATTTT	CASSPATGEIQDTQYF
-	TRBJ2-5	-	TRBV9	TGTGCCAGCAGCGTAGGCACTGGAGAGACCCAGTACTTC	CASSVGTGETQYF
-	TRBJ1-4	-	TRBV6-5	TGTGCCAGCAGGCCCAGTACAACTAATGAAAAACTGTTTTTT	CASRPSTTNEKLFF
-	TRBJ2-7	TRBD2	TRBV5-1	TGCGCCAGCAGCTTGAGCGGGGGTAGATCCTACGAGCAGTACTTC	CASSLSGGRSYEQYF
-	TRBJ2-3	-	TRBV10-1	TGCGCCAGCAGTGCCGGAGGTGCGCAGTATTTT	CASSAGGAQYF
-	TRBJ1-2	-	TRBV5-1	TGCGCCAGCAGCTTGGAGTGGCGGGACTATGGCTACACCTTC	CASSLEWRDYGYTF
once	TRBJ2-1	TRBD2	TRBV2	TGTGCCAGCCTCATACAGGGACTAGCGGGAGGCGCGAGCTCCTACAATGAGCAGTTCTTC	CASLIQGLAGGASSYNEQFF
-	TRBJ2-1	-	TRBV5-1	TGCGCCAGCAGCCCGACGGTGGCGGGAAATTACAATGAGCAGTTCTTC	CASSPTVAGNYNEQFF
-	TRBJ1-4	TRBD1	TRBV5-1	TGCGCCAGCAGCCACGAGACAGGGGAAATCCTTAATGAAAAACTGTTTTTT	CASSHETGEILNEKLFF
-	TRBJ1-6	TRBD1	TRBV7-3	TGTGCCAGCAGCCCGGGACAGGACAATTCACCCCTCCACTTT	CASSPGQDNSPLHF
-	TRBJ2-3	TRBD2	TRBV9	TGTGCCAGCAGCGTAACTAGCGGGGGGGAGGTAGATACGCAGTATTTT	CASSVTSGGEVDTQYF
-	TRBJ2-7	-	TRBV6-1	TGTGCCAGCAGTGAAGGGATAGCTCGCGAGTACTACGAGCAGTACTTC	CASSEGIAREYYEQYF
-	TRBJ2-7	-	TRBV4-1	TGCGCCAGCAGCCAAGCCCTAATCGGAGGGAGGTTCCACGAGCAGTACTTC	CASSQALIGGRFHEQYF
once	TRBJ2-2	TRBD1	TRBV15	TGTGCCACCAGCAGGGGGACAGGACACACCGGGGAGCTGTTTTTT	CATSRGTGHTGELFF
-	TRBJ1-2	TRBD1	TRBV7-9	TGTGCCAGCAGCCATACGCGACAGGGCCGTGGTTTGGACTATGGCTACACCTTC	CASSHTRQGRGLDYGYTF
-	TRBJ2-1	TRBD2	TRBV2	TGTGCCAGCAGTAAGCGGGAGTGGGATGAGCAGTTCTTC	CASSKREWDEQFF
once	TRBJ2-7	-	TRBV6-5	TGTGCCAGCAGTTACGCGGCTAGCGTCCAGTACGAGCAGTACTTC	CASSYAASVQYEQYF
-	TRBJ2-7	TRBD2	TRBV27	TGTGCCAGCAGTCTAGCGGGAGGGCCTTCCTACGAGCAGTACTTC	CASSLAGGPSYEQYF
-	TRBJ2-6	-	TRBV29-1	TGCAGCGTTGAAGCCAGGGGCTCTGGGGCCAACGTCCTGACTTTC	CSVEARGSGANVLTF
-	TRBJ2-7	-	TRBV2	TGTGCCAGCAGTCCCCGGGACACCCTTTTCCGGGAGCAGTACTTC	CASSPRDTLFREQYF